These 10 T cell receptor beta chains came from one sample sequenced in a study of blood T cell repertoires in COVID-19. Method: immunoSEQ multiplex PCR; TCRdb's copy keeps in-frame clones and lacks some. The data contain 230,000 or so clones, approximately 82% of them singletons. Sequenced input: peripheral blood. The receptors were sampled from a woman aged 40 to 50 who had recovered from COVID-19.

The V call is TRBV5-1, the J call TRBJ2-5, with a weak D call TRBD2 (6 bases). Germline CDR1 and CDR2: SGHRS and YFSETQ. The CDR3 runs to 15 residues. V lost 1 base and J 2 bases, leaving 12 bases between the germline ends. The CDR3 loop reads CASSLNGEEQETQYF. The CDR3 coding sequence is TGCGCCAGCAGCTTGAACGGGGAGGAGCAAGAGACCCAGTACTTC. Full variable domain (remainder filled in from reference TRBV5-1 and TRBJ2-5): KAGVTQTPRYLIKTRGQQVTLSCSPISGHRSVSWYQQTPGQGLQFLFEYFSETQRNKGNFPGRFSGRQFSNSRSEMNVSTLELGDSALYLCASSLNGEEQETQYFGPGTRLLVL.

This clone was counted between two and nine times. The chain joins TRBV19 to TRBJ2-7, with D tentatively TRBD1 (6 bases). This CDR3 comprises 13 residues. V was pared by 6 bases and J by 1 base, with 10 bases between. In germline, CDR1 is LNHDA, CDR2 SQIVND (reference sequence). CDR3 residues: CASRKQGSYEQYF. DNA of the CDR3: TGTGCCAGTAGGAAACAGGGTTCCTACGAGCAGTACTTC. Combining the CDR3 with reference TRBV19 and TRBJ2-7 gives the whole variable domain DGGITQSPKYLFRKEGQNVTLSCEQNLNHDAMYWYRQDPGQGLRLIYYSQIVNDFQKGDIAEGYSVSREKKESFPLTVTSAQKNPTAFYLCASRKQGSYEQYFGPGTRLTVT.

The V gene is TRBV6-2 or TRBV6-3, the J gene TRBJ1-5, with TRBD1 identical over 9 bases. The CDR3 spans 14 residues. The J segment lost 7 bases and the V segment lost 2 bases, leaving 3 bases of the junction unmatched. The germline gives CDR1 MNHEY, CDR2 SVGEGT. CDR3 bases: TGTGCCAGCAGTTACGGGACAGGGAAGCAGCCCCAGCATTTT. Translating gives CASSYGTGKQPQHF.

The chain couples TRBV9 to TRBJ1-3; D possibly corresponds to TRBD1 (5 bases). The CDR3 spans 15 residues. V lost 0 bases and J lost 2, with 9 bases in between. Per the germline V gene, CDR1 is SGDLS and CDR2 is YYNGEE. The CDR3: CASSVESGPGNTIYF. The CDR3 region has the DNA TGTGCCAGCAGCGTAGAGTCAGGGCCTGGAAACACCATATATTTT.

This rearrangement joins TRBV6-5 to TRBJ2-7; TRBD1 aligns across 7 bases. V was pared by 3 bases and J by 4 bases, with 9 bases of the junction left unmatched. Germline V lookup: CDR1 MNHEY, CDR2 SVGAGI. This CDR3 region has 15 residues. CDR3 residues: CASSYRTGTFYEQYF. DNA for the CDR3: TGTGCCAGCAGTTATCGGACAGGAACCTTTTACGAGCAGTACTTC.

The V call is TRBV5-6, the J call TRBJ1-1; no clear D gene. Germline V lookup: CDR1 SGHDT, CDR2 YYEEEE. V was trimmed by 1 base and J by 1 base, leaving 20 bases between them. This CDR3 is built from 18 residues. The CDR3 sequence: CASSLLSIRLTSNTEAFF. CDR3 sequence (DNA): TGTGCCAGCAGCTTGTTAAGCATAAGGTTGACTTCGAACACTGAAGCTTTCTTT.

The chain is built from TRBV6-6 and TRBJ2-4; TRBD2 is a possible D gene (6 bases). Germline-derived CDR1 and CDR2 are MNHNY and SVGAGI (reference sequence). The germline V and J ends were trimmed by 8 bases and 0 bases, with 11 bases remaining between them. This CDR3 has 14 residues. The chain's CDR3 is CASRGNLAKNIQYF. Here the CDR3 DNA reads TGTGCCAGCCGGGGGAACCTAGCCAAAAACATTCAGTACTTC.

The table lists this clone with a few counts. The chain joins TRBV5-1 to TRBJ2-2; TRBD1 matches at 8 bases. The CDR3 contains 15 residues. With V trimmed by 0 bases and J by 5 bases, 3 bases remained unmatched. Germline V CDR1 and CDR2: SGHRS, YFSETQ. The CDR3 loop reads CASSLGTGPTGELFF. CDR3 sequence (DNA): TGCGCCAGCAGCTTGGGGACAGGGCCGACCGGGGAGCTGTTTTTT. The entire variable domain, with the rest obtained from reference TRBV5-1 and TRBJ2-2, is as follows: KAGVTQTPRYLIKTRGQQVTLSCSPISGHRSVSWYQQTPGQGLQFLFEYFSETQRNKGNFPGRFSGRQFSNSRSEMNVSTLELGDSALYLCASSLGTGPTGELFFGEGSRLTVL.

The V and J genes are TRBV28 and TRBJ2-1; D unclear. Germline V gives CDR1 MDHEN, CDR2 SYDVKM. V was shortened by 4 bases and J by 13 bases, with 8 bases between the two germline ends. The CDR3 spans 10 residues. CDR3 sequence (DNA): TGTGCCAGCAGTTCGGTTGTCCAGTTCTTC. Residues: CASSSVVQFF.

The chain uses TRBV5-1 and TRBJ1-3; D perhaps matches TRBD1 (5 bases). Trimming shortened V by 0 bases and J by 4 bases, and 8 bases separated the two germline ends. This CDR3 spans 14 amino acids. Germline-derived CDR1 and CDR2 are SGHRS and YFSETQ. The chain's CDR3 is CASSLGQFGNTIYF. CDR3 DNA: TGCGCCAGCAGCTTGGGACAGTTCGGAAACACCATATATTTT.